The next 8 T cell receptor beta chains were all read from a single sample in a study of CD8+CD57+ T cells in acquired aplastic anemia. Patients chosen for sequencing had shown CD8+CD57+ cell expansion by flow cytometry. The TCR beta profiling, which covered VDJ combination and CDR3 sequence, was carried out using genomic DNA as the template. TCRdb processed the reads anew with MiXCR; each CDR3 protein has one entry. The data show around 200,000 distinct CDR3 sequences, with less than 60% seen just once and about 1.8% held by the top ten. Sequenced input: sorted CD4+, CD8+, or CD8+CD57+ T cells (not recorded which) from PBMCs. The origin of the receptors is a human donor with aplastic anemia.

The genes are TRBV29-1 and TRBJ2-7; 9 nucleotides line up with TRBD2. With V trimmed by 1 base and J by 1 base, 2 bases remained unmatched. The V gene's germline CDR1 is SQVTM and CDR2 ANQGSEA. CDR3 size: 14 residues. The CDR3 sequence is CSVEGLAESYEQYF. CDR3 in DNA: TGCAGCGTTGAAGGACTAGCGGAATCCTACGAGCAGTACTTC.

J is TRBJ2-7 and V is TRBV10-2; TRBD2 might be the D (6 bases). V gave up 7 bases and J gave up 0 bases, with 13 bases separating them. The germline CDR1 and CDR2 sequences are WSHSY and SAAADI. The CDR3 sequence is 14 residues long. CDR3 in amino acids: CASKAGTASYEQYF. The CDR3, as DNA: TGCGCCAGCAAGGCGGGGACCGCCTCCTACGAGCAGTACTTC.

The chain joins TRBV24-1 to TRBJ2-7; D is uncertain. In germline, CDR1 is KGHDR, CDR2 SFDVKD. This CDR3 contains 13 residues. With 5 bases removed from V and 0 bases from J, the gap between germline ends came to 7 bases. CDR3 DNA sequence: TGTGCCACCAGTGTTGGGCCCTCCTACGAGCAGTACTTC. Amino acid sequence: CATSVGPSYEQYF.

Here the CDR3 reads CASSESETSAPQETQYF. In DNA, the CDR3 is TGCGCCAGCAGTGAGTCAGAGACTAGCGCTCCACAAGAGACCCAGTACTTC. The gene calls are TRBV10-1 and TRBJ2-7; 8 positions match TRBD2. The end of the DNA fits TRBJ2-5 better, so the J call may be wrong. Germline CDR1 and CDR2: WNHNN and SYGVQD (reference sequence). CDR3 length: 17 residues.

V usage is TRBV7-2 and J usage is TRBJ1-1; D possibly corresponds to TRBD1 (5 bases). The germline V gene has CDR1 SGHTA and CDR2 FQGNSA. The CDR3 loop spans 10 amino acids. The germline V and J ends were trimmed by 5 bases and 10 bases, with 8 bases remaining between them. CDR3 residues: CASSVGTAFF. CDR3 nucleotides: TGTGCCAGCAGCGTAGGGACAGCTTTCTTT.

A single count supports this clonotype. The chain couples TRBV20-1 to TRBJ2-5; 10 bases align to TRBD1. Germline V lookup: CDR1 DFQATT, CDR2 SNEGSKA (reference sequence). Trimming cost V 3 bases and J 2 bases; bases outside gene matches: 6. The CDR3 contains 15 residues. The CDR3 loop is CSARGDRGRQETQYF. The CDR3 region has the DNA TGCAGTGCTAGGGGTGACAGGGGGCGGCAAGAGACCCAGTACTTC.

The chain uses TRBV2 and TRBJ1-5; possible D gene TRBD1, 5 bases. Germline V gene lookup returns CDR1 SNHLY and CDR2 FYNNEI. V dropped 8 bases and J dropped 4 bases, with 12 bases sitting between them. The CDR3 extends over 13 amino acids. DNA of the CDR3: TGTGCCAGCGCCTGGGACGTTAATCAGCCCCAGCATTTT. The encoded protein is CASAWDVNQPQHF.

The CDR3 DNA is TGTGCCAGCAGCCCCTCGGAAGGGGGCGCGACTGAAGCTTTCTTT. Translated: CASSPSEGGATEAFF. J is TRBJ1-1 and V is TRBV4-2, with TRBD1 matching 7 bases. CDR3 length equals 15 residues. V trimming: 4 bases; J trimming: 5 bases; junction bases outside the gene matches: 10. The germline V gene encodes CDR1 LGHNA and CDR2 YNFKEQ.